This T cell receptor (beta chain) was sequenced during a study of CD8 T cells in Susac syndrome. Sequencing of TCR beta, carried out with a high-throughput approach, was applied to CD8+ and CD4+ T cells from the blood. It was with random hexamers that roughly 0.45 to 1 ug RNA was reverse transcribed. MiXCR, run by TCRdb on the immunoSEQ multiplex PCR reads, gives a single entry per CDR3 protein. The sample lists some 95,000 distinct CDR3 sequences, roughly 91% occurring once. The CDR3 is 15 amino acids. Germline V gene data show CDR1 as MNHNS and CDR2 as SASEGT. Germline trimming cut 8 bases from V and 1 base from J; bases unmatched to any gene: 5.

Source material: CD8+ T cells from PBMCs. The chain carries TRBV6-1 and TRBJ2-4, with 10 bases aligning to TRBD1. This clonotype was obtained from a human donor in good health. In DNA, the CDR3 is TGTGCCAGCTCCGGGACAGGGGTGGCCAAAAACATTCAGTACTTC. It translates to CASSGTGVAKNIQYF.